These 8 T cell receptor beta chains were sequenced from one sample in a study of control samples from healthy donors and cancer patients. TCRdb's table, derived via immunoSEQ multiplex PCR, lists solely in-frame clones and lacks some. The repertoire holds roughly 69,000 clones, with 80% to 90% as singletons. Sequencing was performed on PBMCs. The receptors were gathered from a woman aged 50 to 60 with head and neck cancer.

V is TRBV13 and J is TRBJ2-2; perhaps TRBD1 as D (5 bases). This CDR3 is 16 amino acids long. The germline V gene has CDR1 PRHDT and CDR2 FYEKMQ (reference sequence). Trimming left V 3 bases short and J 4 bases short, with 15 bases between. The CDR3: CASSFGRRASTGELFF. CDR3 coding DNA: TGTGCCAGCAGCTTTGGCCGCAGGGCCAGCACCGGGGAGCTGTTTTTT. Together with reference TRBV13 and TRBJ2-2, the CDR3 gives the full variable domain: AAGVIQSPRHLIKEKRETATLKCYPIPRHDTVYWYQQGPGQDPQFLISFYEKMQSDKGSIPDRFSAQQFSDYHSELNMSSLELGDSALYFCASSFGRRASTGELFFGEGSRLTVL.

The chain is built from TRBV15 and TRBJ2-7, with D uncertain. Trimming shortened V by 8 bases and J by 2 bases, and 13 bases separated the two germline ends. The V gene's germline CDR1 is LNHNV and CDR2 YYDKDF (reference sequence). The CDR3 sequence is 13 residues long. In DNA form, the CDR3 reads TGTGCCACCGATGACGGAGAGGCCTACGAGCAGTACTTC. Translating gives CATDDGEAYEQYF.

The chain uses TRBV28 and TRBJ1-2, with 8 positions matching TRBD1. CDR1 is MDHEN and CDR2 is SYDVKM in the germline V gene. V trimming: 5 bases; J trimming: 6 bases; junction bases outside the gene matches: 11. The CDR3 sequence is 15 residues long. The CDR3 protein is CASSPGQGRVHGYTF. CDR3 nucleotides: TGTGCCAGCAGTCCCGGACAGGGCCGGGTTCATGGCTACACCTTC.

The rearrangement joins TRBV5-4 to TRBJ2-3; D ambiguous. This CDR3 is 15 amino acids long. Trimming removed 0 bases at V and 2 bases at J, with 10 bases between. Germline V gives CDR1 SGHNT, CDR2 YYREEE (reference sequence). The CDR3 coding sequence is TGTGCCAGCAGCTTGGGGTTAGAGCACACAGATACGCAGTATTTT. Its protein product is CASSLGLEHTDTQYF.

This clone was found once. The rearrangement joins TRBV4-1 to TRBJ1-4; D unresolved. Trimming stripped 1 base from V and 0 bases from J, with 12 bases between. CDR1 MGHRA and CDR2 YSYEKL come from the germline V gene. The CDR3 consists of 17 residues. The CDR3 region has the DNA TGCGCCAGCAGCCAAGGGAAGTCCCGTCCAACTAATGAAAAACTGTTTTTT. Translating it yields CASSQGKSRPTNEKLFF.

The gene calls are TRBV11-2 and TRBJ1-4; perhaps TRBD1 as D (5 bases). Trimming left V 5 bases short and J 8 bases short, with 18 bases between. Germline loops: CDR1 SGHAT, CDR2 FQNNGV. This CDR3 is 15 amino acids long. CDR3 sequence reads: CASSPSEGRREKLFF. The CDR3 DNA reads as TGTGCCAGCAGCCCCTCCGAGGGGCGCAGGGAAAAACTGTTTTTT. The entire variable domain, with the rest obtained from reference TRBV11-2 and TRBJ1-4, is as follows: EAGVAQSPRYKIIEKRQSVAFWCNPISGHATLYWYQQILGQGPKLLIQFQNNGVVDDSQLPKDRFSAERLKGVDSTLKIQPAKLEDSAVYLCASSPSEGRREKLFFGSGTQLSVL.

This chain connects TRBV28 to TRBJ1-1; D is undetermined. Trimming pared 6 bases from V and 8 bases from J, leaving 10 bases between. This CDR3 comprises 11 residues. From germline, CDR1 is MDHEN and CDR2 SYDVKM. DNA for the CDR3: TGTGCCAGCAGATATCTCCGGGAAGCTTTCTTT. The encoded protein is CASRYLREAFF.

This chain links TRBV18 with TRBJ1-2; the D gene is possibly TRBD1 (6 bases). The CDR3 runs 13 residues. Germline-derived CDR1 and CDR2 are KGHSH and LQKENI. V was cut by 2 bases and J by 3 bases, with 7 bases left in between. For the CDR3, the DNA is TGTGCCAGCTCACCAAGGACAGACTATGGCTACACCTTC. Its translation: CASSPRTDYGYTF.